This T cell receptor (beta chain) comes out of a study of cytomegalovirus exposure and HLA in healthy donors. Comments on this clone: What it binds is not known.

CDR1 and CDR2 (germline): SGHRS, YFSETQ. Germline trimming cut 6 bases from V and 3 bases from J; bases unmatched to any gene: 5. This CDR3 region has 13 residues. The study ran its PCR with 60 Vbeta and 13 Jbeta primers. The repertoire was sequenced with immunoSEQ multiplex PCR; TCRdb's copy has only in-frame clones and lacks some. Listed are 160,000 or so clones; roughly 2% falls within the top ten. Study-level results: Later on, analysis showed that most CMV-associated TCR beta chains appeared to be HLA-restricted. In a later analysis, a missense DCLRE1C variant was linked to TCR beta V- and J-gene trimming. Associated with HLA alleles at 0.05 false discovery rate in a later analysis were over 15,000 TCR beta sequences. A previous analysis found most TCR beta V segments productive roughly 90% or roughly 30% of the time.

The V and J genes are TRBV5-1 and TRBJ1-1; 7 bases align to TRBD1. The TCR sequence derives from a man aged 25-45 years in good health and CMV-seronegative. Material: PBMCs. The CDR3 DNA follows: TGCGCCAGCAACCACGACAGGGACACTGAAGCTTTCTTT. This gives the protein CASNHDRDTEAFF.